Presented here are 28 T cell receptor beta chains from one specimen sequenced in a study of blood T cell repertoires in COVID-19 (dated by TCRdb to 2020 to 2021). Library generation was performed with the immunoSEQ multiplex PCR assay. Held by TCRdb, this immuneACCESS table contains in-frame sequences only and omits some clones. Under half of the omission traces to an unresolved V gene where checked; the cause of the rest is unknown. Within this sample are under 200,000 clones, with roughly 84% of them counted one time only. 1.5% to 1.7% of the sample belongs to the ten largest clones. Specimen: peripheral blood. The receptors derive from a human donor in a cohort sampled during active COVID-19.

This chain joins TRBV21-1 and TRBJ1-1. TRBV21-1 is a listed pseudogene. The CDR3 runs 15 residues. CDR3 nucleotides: TGTGCCAGCCCCAGAGGGCGGACGTCGGACACTGAAGCTTTCTTT. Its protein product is CASPRGRTSDTEAFF.

As DNA, the CDR3 is TGTGCCAGCTCCCTGGGACAGGCCGCTTCACCCCTCCACTTT. Residues: CASSLGQAASPLHF. V is TRBV18 and J is TRBJ1-6; 8 bases align to TRBD1. This CDR3 is built from 14 residues. Germline lookup yields CDR1 KGHSH and CDR2 LQKENI. Unmatched junction bases numbered 7, after V lost 6 bases and J lost 9 bases.

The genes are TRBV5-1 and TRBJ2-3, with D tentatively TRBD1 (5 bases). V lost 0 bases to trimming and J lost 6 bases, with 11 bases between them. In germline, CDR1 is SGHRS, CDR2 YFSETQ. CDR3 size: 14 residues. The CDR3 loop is CASSLALRQDTQYF. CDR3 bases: TGCGCCAGCAGCTTGGCCTTGAGACAGGATACGCAGTATTTT.

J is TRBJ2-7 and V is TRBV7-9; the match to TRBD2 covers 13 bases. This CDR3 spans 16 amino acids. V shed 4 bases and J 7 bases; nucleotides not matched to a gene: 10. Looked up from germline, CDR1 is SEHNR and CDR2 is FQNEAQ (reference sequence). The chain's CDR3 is CASSSGLAGDSEEQYF. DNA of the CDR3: TGTGCCAGCAGCTCCGGACTAGCGGGAGACTCAGAAGAGCAGTACTTC.

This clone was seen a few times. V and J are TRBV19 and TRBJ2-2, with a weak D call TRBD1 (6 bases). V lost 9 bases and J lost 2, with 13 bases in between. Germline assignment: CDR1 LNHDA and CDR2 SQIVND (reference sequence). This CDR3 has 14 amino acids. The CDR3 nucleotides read TGTGCCAGCTCAGGGGCGACAAACACCGGGGAGCTGTTTTTT. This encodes CASSGATNTGELFF.

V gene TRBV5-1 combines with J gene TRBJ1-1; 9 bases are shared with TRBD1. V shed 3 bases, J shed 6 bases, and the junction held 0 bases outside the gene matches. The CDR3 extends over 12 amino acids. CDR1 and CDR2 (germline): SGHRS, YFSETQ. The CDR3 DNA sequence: TGCGCCAGCAGCTGGGACAGGGCTGAAGCTTTCTTT. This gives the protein CASSWDRAEAFF.

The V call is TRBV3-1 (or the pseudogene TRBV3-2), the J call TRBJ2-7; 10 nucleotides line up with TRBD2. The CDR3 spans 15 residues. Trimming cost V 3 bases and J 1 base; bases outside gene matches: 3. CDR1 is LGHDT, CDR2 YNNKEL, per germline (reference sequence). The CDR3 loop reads CASSHPLAGSYEQYF. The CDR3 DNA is TGTGCCAGCAGCCACCCACTAGCGGGGTCCTACGAGCAGTACTTC.

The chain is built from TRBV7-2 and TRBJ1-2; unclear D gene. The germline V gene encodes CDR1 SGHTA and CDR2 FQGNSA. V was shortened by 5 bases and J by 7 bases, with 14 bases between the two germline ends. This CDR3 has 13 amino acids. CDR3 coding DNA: TGTGCCAGCAGCCCCTCGGGGTGGGTTGGCTACACCTTC. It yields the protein CASSPSGWVGYTF.

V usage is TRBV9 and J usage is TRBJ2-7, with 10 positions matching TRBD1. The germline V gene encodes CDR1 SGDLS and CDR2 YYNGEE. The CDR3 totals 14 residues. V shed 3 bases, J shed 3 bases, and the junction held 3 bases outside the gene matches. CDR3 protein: CASSEGTGDYEQYF. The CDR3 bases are TGTGCCAGCAGCGAGGGGACAGGGGACTACGAGCAGTACTTC.

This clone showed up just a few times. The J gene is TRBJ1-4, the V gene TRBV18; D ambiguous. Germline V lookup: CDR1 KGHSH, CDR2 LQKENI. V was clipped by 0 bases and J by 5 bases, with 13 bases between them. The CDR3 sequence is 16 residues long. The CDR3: CASSPPLGSSNEKLFF. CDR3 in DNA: TGTGCCAGCTCACCACCCCTCGGGAGCTCCAATGAAAAACTGTTTTTT. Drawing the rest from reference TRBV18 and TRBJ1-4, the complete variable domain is NAGVMQNPRHLVRRRGQEARLRCSPMKGHSHVYWYRQLPEEGLKFMVYLQKENIIDESGMPKERFSAEFPKEGPSILRIQQVVRGDSAAYFCASSPPLGSSNEKLFFGSGTQLSVL.

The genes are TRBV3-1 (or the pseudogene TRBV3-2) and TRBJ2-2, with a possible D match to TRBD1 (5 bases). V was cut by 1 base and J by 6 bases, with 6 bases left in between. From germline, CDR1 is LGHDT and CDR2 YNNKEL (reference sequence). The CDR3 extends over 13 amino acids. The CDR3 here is CASSQGGPGELFF. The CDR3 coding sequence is TGTGCCAGCAGCCAAGGGGGCCCCGGGGAGCTGTTTTTT.

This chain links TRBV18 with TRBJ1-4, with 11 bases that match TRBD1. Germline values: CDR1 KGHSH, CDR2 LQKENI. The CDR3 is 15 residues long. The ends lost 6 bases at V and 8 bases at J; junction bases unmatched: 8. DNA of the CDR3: TGTGCCAGCTCGTATGGGAGGACAGGGGGCGAAAAACTGTTTTTT. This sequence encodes CASSYGRTGGEKLFF.

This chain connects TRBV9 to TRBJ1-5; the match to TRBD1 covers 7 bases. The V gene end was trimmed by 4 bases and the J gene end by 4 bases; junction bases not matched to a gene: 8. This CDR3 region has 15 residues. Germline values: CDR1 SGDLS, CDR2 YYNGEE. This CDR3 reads CASSSGDSVNQPQHF. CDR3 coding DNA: TGTGCCAGCAGCTCCGGGGACAGCGTGAATCAGCCCCAGCATTTT.

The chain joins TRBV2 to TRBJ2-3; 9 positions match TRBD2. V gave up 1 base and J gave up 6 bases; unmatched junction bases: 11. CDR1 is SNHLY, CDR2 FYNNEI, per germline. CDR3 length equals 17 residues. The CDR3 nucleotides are TGTGCCAGCAGTGAAGTGGCTCTAGCGGGAACCTCGGATACGCAGTATTTT. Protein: CASSEVALAGTSDTQYF.

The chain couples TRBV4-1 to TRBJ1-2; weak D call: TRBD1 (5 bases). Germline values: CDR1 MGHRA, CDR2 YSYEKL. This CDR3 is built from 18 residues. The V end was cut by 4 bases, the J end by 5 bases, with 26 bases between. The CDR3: CASSRDSPLQGPRYGYTF. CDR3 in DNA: TGCGCCAGCAGCCGCGATTCCCCCCTCCAGGGCCCCCGGTATGGCTACACCTTC.

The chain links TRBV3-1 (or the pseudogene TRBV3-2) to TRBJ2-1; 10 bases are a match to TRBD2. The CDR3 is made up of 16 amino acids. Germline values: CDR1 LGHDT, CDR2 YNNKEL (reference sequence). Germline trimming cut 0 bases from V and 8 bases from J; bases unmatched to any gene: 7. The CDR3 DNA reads TGTGCCAGCAGCCAAGAAAGCGGGGGGGCCGTACATGAGCAGTTCTTC. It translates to CASSQESGGAVHEQFF.

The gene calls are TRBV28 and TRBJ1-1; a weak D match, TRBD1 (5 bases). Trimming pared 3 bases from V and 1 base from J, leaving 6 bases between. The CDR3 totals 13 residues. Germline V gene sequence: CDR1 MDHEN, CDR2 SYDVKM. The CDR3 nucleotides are TGTGCCAGCAGTTTCGGGGGGAACACTGAAGCTTTCTTT. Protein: CASSFGGNTEAFF.

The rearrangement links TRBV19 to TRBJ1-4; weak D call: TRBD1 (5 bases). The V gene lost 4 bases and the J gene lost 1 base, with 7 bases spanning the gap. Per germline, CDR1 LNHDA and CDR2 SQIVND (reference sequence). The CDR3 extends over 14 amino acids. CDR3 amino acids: CASSTGLTNEKLFF. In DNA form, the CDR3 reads TGTGCCAGTAGTACAGGGTTAACTAATGAAAAACTGTTTTTT. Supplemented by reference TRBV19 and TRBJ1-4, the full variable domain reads DGGITQSPKYLFRKEGQNVTLSCEQNLNHDAMYWYRQDPGQGLRLIYYSQIVNDFQKGDIAEGYSVSREKKESFPLTVTSAQKNPTAFYLCASSTGLTNEKLFFGSGTQLSVL.

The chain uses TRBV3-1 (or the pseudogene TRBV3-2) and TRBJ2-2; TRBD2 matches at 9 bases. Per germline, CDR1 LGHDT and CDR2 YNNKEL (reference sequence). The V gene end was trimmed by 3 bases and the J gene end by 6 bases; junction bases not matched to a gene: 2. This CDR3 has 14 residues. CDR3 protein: CASSQGLAAGELFF. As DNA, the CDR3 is TGTGCCAGCAGCCAGGGACTAGCCGCCGGGGAGCTGTTTTTT.

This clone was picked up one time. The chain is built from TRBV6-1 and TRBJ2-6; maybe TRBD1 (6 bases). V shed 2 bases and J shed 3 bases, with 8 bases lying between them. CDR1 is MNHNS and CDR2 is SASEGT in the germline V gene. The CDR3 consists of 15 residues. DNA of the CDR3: TGTGCCAGCAGTGAATCACAGGGTGGGGCCAACGTCCTGACTTTC. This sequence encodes CASSESQGGANVLTF.

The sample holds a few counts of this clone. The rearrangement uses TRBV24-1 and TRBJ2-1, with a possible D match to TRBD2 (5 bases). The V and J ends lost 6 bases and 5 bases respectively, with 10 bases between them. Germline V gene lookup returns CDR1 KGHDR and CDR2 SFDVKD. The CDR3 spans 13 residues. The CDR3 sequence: CATSKADHNEQFF. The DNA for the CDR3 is TGTGCCACCAGTAAAGCGGACCACAATGAGCAGTTCTTC.

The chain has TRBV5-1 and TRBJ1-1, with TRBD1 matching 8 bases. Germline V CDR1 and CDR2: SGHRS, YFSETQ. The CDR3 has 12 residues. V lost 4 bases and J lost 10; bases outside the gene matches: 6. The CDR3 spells CASSPDRVPAFF. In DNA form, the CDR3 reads TGCGCCAGCAGCCCGGACAGGGTCCCAGCTTTCTTT. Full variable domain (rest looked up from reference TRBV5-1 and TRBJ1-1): KAGVTQTPRYLIKTRGQQVTLSCSPISGHRSVSWYQQTPGQGLQFLFEYFSETQRNKGNFPGRFSGRQFSNSRSEMNVSTLELGDSALYLCASSPDRVPAFFGQGTRLTVV.

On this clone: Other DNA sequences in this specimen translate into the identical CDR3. CDR3 amino acids: CATSRDRGGYGYTF. Here the CDR3 DNA reads TGTGCCACCAGCAGAGATCGGGGTGGCTATGGCTACACCTTC. The rearrangement joins TRBV15 to TRBJ1-2, with D unclear. V lost 0 bases and J 4 bases, leaving 9 bases between the germline ends. Germline V gene sequence: CDR1 LNHNV, CDR2 YYDKDF (reference sequence). The CDR3 has 14 residues.

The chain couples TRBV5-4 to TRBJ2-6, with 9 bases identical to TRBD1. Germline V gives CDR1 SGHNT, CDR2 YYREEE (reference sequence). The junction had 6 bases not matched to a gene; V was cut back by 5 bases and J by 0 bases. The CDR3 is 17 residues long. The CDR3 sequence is CASRRQGGFSGANVLTF. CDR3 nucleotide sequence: TGTGCCAGCAGGAGACAGGGGGGCTTCTCTGGGGCCAACGTCCTGACTTTC. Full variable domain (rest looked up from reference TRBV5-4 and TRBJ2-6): ETGVTQSPTHLIKTRGQQVTLRCSSQSGHNTVSWYQQALGQGPQFIFQYYREEENGRGNFPPRFSGLQFPNYSSELNVNALELDDSALYLCASRRQGGFSGANVLTFGAGSRLTVL.

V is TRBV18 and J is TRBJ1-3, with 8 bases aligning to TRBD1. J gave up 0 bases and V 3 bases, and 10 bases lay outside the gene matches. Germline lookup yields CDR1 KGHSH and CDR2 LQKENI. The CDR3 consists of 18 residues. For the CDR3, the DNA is TGTGCCAGCTCACCTCAGGGGGCCGCCCTTAACTCTGGAAACACCATATATTTT. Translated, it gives CASSPQGAALNSGNTIYF.

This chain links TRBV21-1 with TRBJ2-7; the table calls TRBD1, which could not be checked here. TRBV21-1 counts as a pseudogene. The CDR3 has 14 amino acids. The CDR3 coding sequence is TGTGCCAGCATAGGTCAGGGGGCCTCTGACGAGCAGTACTTC. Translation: CASIGQGASDEQYF.

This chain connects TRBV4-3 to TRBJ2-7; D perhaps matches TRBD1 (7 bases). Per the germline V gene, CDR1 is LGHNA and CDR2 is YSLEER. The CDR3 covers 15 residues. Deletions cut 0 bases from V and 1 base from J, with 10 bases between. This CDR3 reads CASSQDPGGSYEQYF. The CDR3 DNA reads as TGCGCCAGCAGCCAAGATCCAGGGGGGTCCTACGAGCAGTACTTC.

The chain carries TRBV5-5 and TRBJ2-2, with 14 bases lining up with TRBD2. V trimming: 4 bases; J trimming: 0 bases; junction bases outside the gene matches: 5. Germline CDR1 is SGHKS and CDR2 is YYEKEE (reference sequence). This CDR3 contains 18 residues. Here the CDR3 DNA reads TGTGCCAGCAGCGACGGGACTAGCGGGGGCCCGAACACCGGGGAGCTGTTTTTT. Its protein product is CASSDGTSGGPNTGELFF.